This T cell receptor (beta chain) was profiled in a study of control samples from healthy donors and cancer patients. The germline V gene has CDR1 MRHNA and CDR2 SNTAGT. V shed 2 bases and J shed 1 base, with 12 bases lying between them. CDR3 size: 16 residues. TCRdb keeps only in-frame clones here, not all; method: immunoSEQ multiplex PCR. The sample contains 260,000 or so clones, roughly 82% of which appear only once. This clone was seen more than once but under ten times. V gene TRBV6-4 combines with J gene TRBJ2-1; tentative D call: TRBD1 (6 bases). Source material: PBMCs. The clonotype comes from a woman between 55 and 75 years old with lung cancer. The CDR3 loop reads CASSDTRQGSYNEQFF. The CDR3 DNA reads as TGTGCCAGCAGTGACACCCGGCAGGGGTCCTACAATGAGCAGTTCTTC.